This paragraph reports one TCR beta chain. Original handling: How many nucleated cells were present was estimated from reference gene primer amplification. Some clones are missing from TCRdb's copy, which holds only in-frame ones; the method was immunoSEQ multiplex PCR. D and trimming come from the DNA, and the V and J calls and clone size come from that table. The profile shows over 35,000 clones, approximately 83% of them singletons. The data belong to a study of blood T cell repertoires in COVID-19. Overall study context: Acute-phase and convalescent COVID-19 samples originated in the United States, Italy and Spain. T cells, B-cell-depleted T cells, or PBMCs supplied cDNA or gDNA.

The CDR3 spans 13 residues. Germline V CDR1 and CDR2: MNHEY, SMNVEV (reference sequence). V lost 6 bases and J 7 bases, leaving 10 bases between the germline ends. Seattle cases were enrolled at active infection and followed longitudinally. The source material was peripheral blood. The receptor was isolated from a woman older than 75 with COVID-19, enrolled during active disease. This chain connects TRBV27 to TRBJ1-6, with TRBD1 as a possible D gene (5 bases). CDR3 nucleotides: TGTGCCAGCAGGGAGGGGCCGAATTCACCCCTCCACTTT. It is translated as CASREGPNSPLHF.